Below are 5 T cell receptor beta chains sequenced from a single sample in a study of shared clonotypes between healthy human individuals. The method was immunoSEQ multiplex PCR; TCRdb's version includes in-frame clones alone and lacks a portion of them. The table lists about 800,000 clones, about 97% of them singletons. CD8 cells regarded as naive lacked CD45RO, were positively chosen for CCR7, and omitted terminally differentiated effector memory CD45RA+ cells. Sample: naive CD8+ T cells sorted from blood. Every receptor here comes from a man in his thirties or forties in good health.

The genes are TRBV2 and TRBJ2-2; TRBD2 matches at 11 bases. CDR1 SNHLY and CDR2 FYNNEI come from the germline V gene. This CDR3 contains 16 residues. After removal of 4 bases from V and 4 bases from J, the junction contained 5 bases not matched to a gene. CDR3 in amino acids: CASSVRLAGGTGELFF. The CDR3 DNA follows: TGTGCCAGCAGTGTGCGGCTAGCGGGAGGCACCGGGGAGCTGTTTTTT.

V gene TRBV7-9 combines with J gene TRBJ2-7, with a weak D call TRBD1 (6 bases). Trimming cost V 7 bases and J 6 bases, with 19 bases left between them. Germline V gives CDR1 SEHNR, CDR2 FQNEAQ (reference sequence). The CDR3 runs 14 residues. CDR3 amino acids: CASKIGGGPSEQYF. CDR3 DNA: TGTGCCAGCAAAATAGGGGGTGGTCCGAGCGAGCAGTACTTC. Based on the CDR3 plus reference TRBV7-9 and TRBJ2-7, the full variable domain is DTGVSQNPRHKITKRGQNVTFRCDPISEHNRLYWYRQTLGQGPEFLTYFQNEAQLEKSRLLSDRFSAERPKGSFSTLEIQRTEQGDSAMYLCASKIGGGPSEQYFGPGTRLTVT.

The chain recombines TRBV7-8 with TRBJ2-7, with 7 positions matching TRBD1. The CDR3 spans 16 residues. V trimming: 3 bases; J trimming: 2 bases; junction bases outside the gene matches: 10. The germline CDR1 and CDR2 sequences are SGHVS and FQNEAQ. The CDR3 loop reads CASSFSAGGFTYEQYF. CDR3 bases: TGTGCCAGCAGCTTCTCGGCAGGGGGTTTCACCTACGAGCAGTACTTC. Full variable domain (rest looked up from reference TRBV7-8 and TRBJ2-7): GAGVSQSPRYKVAKRGQDVALRCDPISGHVSLFWYQQALGQGPEFLTYFQNEAQLDKSGLPSDRFFAERPEGSVSTLKIQRTQQEDSAVYLCASSFSAGGFTYEQYFGPGTRLTVT.

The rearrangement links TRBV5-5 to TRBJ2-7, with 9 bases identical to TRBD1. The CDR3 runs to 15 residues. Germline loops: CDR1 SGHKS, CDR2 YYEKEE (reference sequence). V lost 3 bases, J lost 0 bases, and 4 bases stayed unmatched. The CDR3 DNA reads TGTGCCAGCAGCTGGGGACAGGGTATCTCCTACGAGCAGTACTTC. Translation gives CASSWGQGISYEQYF.

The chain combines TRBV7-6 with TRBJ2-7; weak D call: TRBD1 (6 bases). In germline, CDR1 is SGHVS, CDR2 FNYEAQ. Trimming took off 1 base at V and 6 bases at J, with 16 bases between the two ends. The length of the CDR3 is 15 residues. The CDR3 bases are TGTGCCAGCAGCTTAGACACAGGGTTCCTATCCGAGCAGTACTTC. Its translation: CASSLDTGFLSEQYF.